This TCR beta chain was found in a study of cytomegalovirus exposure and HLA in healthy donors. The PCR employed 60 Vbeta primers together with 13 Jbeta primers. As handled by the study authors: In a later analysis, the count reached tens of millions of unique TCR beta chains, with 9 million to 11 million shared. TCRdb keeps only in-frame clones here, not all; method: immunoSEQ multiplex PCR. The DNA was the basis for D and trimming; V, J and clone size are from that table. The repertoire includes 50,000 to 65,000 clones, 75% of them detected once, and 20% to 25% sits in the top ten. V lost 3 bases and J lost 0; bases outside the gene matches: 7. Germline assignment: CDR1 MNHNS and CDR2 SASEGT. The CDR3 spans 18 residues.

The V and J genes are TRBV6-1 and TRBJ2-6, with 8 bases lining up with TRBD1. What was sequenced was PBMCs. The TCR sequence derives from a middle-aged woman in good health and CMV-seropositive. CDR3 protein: CASSDRRGQVSGANVLTF. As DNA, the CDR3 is TGTGCCAGCAGTGATCGACGGGGACAGGTCTCTGGGGCCAACGTCCTGACTTTC.